The subject of this entry is one T cell receptor beta chain. Its binding antigen is unknown. Per-nucleotide qualities are absent, and no much larger clonotype sits a single base away. Including the terminal cysteine and phenylalanine, the CDR3 comprises 15 residues. Only the CDR3 DNA is retained, 45 bases long and in frame from the first base. V and J are trimmed by 5 bases and 2 bases, and the gene matches miss 4 bases of the junction. CDR1 and CDR2 are read off the germline V gene as KGHDR and SFDVKD. Sequencing was carried out with an Illumina NovaSeq 6000. Using 5'RACE with constant-segment primers, TCRalpha and TCRbeta cDNA libraries were constructed, with sample barcodes and unique molecular identifiers added in the process. Trizol reagent was used to extract RNA from every sample. Libraries were amplified in two PCR steps, with a second sample barcode and Illumina TruSeq adapters added in the second step. Sequencing of libraries was performed on an Illumina NovaSeq with 2 x 150 bp paired-end reads. As for the original processing: With migec v1.2.7, reads were demultiplexed and then collapsed into UMI-guided consensus sequences. Using mixcr v2.1.11, the UMI consensuses were aligned to TRA and TRB V and J templates and assembled into clonotypes. Expanded or contracted clonotypes were those called significant by both edgeR and NoisET, with noise models trained on biological replicates. For edgeR calls, a false discovery rate-adjusted p below 0.01 and a log2 fold-change threshold of 1 were applied. PCA with hierarchical clustering of max-normalized trajectories of the 1000 most abundant clonotypes was used as exploratory dynamics analysis. The CD4 or CD8 phenotype of responding clones was assigned using the separately sequenced CD4+ and CD8+ repertoires. The public reads were quality trimmed at Q25 with fastp and then assembled into clones with MiXCR by TCRdb, keeping productive beta chains. Rows with a matching CDR3 protein are joined into one entry that keeps the most common DNA and genes. The V and J calls follow TCRdb's processing rather than the paper's. This sample has hundreds of thousands of distinct CDR3 sequences in its table, and 20% to 25% of those were observed once. Of the sample, 7% to 9.5% is held by the ten largest clones.

The entry originates in a study of T-cell memory formation after mild COVID-19 (TCRdb year 2021). Study-level background: TCR sequence clusters from the two donors were largely donor specific. In a couple of donors, T-cell clones that expanded and contracted after mild COVID-19 were followed by sequencing TCRalpha and TCRbeta repertoires longitudinally. Two young, previously healthy adult volunteers, one female and one male, were included in the cohort.

What the authors observed across the whole study: Contracting CD4+ clones appeared mostly in the CM and EM memory subsets, whereas CD8+ clones were enriched in EMRA. Only a couple of mild cases were covered by the study, and larger cohorts that include severe cases with pre-infection samples were considered necessary. From day 15 to 85, contracting clones showed balanced CD4/CD8 phenotypes, whereas a second wave of clones that expanded from day 15 to 37 leaned towards CD4+. The detection of some responding clones in pre-infection memory suggests that pre-existing cross-reactive memory T cells joined the SARS-CoV-2 response. SARS-CoV-2 specificity was not confirmed for the second-wave clones peaking on day 37.

Ficoll-Paque density gradient centrifugation was used to isolate PBMCs. The sequenced sample was PBMCs or a T cell subset sorted from them (not recorded which). The source of this sequence is an adult woman who had mild COVID-19 (a few samples of this study predate the infection). The sample titles of this study are shuffled in the database, so cell type and time point are left out; the donor was told from shared clones. The chain employs TRBV24-1 and TRBJ2-3, and 9 junctional nucleotides match TRBD1. CDR3 sequence: CATSARDRATDTQYF. The DNA sequence is given as TGTGCCACCAGTGCTCGGGACAGGGCCACAGATACGCAGTATTTT.